This TCR beta chain was identified in a study of beta chain features in type 1 diabetes (dated 2018 in TCRdb). Study-wide context: Mean age, gender distribution, total cell number and subset yield did not differ between patients and healthy donors. A total of approximately 99,000,000 sorted cells were examined across all samples, and RNA yield correlated strongly with the number of cells per subset. The study compared TCRB repertoires of sorted circulating CD4+ T cell subsets between recently diagnosed type 1 diabetes patients and matched healthy donors. Whereas all 28 donors provided naive and central memory subsets, regulatory and stem cell-like memory subsets were isolated from just 8 patients and roughly 8 healthy donors. The full study reports these points: Shorter templates might have been favored by PCR, but patient and control samples were amplified and corrected together, so both groups would have been affected equally by any skew. Naive, central memory and regulatory TCRB repertoires appeared to be more alike among patients than among healthy donors. Patients with type 1 diabetes made fewer insertions and deleted more nucleotides at VDJ recombination sites, implying thymic rearrangement abnormalities. Type 1 diabetes patients showed a moderate but significant shortening of TCRB CDR3 length in all four CD4+ subsets. Because the HLA sub-analyses included only small numbers of individuals, any influence of HLA type on TCRB rearrangement was left unresolved. Sequencing cDNA rather than genomic DNA could over-represent highly expressing activated cells, although activation and CD3 levels did not differ between groups.

The High Capacity cDNA Reverse Transcription Kit was used to reverse transcribe all of the isolated RNA, meaning that expressed TCRB transcripts were what got sequenced. Naive, central memory and regulatory T cell samples underwent deep immunoSEQ sequencing, averaging roughly 3.3 million total reads per sample. Sorted cells were lysed in RLT buffer, and RNA was extracted using DNase-treated RNeasy Micro or Mini kits according to cell number. Each cell subset was processed on its own to prevent cross-contamination, while patient and healthy donor samples were processed together. TCRB sequences were amplified from cDNA with the immunoSEQ multiplex PCR, producing 87-bp fragments spanning the CDR3 region. The amplicons were sequenced using the Illumina HiSeq platform. Processing in the source paper ran as follows. Synthetic template baselines were used to correct PCR bias computationally, reads within Hamming distance 2 were collapsed together, and singletons that could not be merged were discarded. Reads were aligned to IMGT to assign V, D and J genes, CDR3 length, and insertions or deletions at six rearrangement sites. Within each subset, clonotype counts were normalized to sorted cell number, after which true diversity and Gini coefficients were computed with the tcR R package. The overlap coefficient, calculated on TCRB nucleotide sequences, was used to quantify repertoire sharing. TCRdb retrieved this table from immuneACCESS and kept in-frame rearrangements only. Not all clones are present; in checked studies, unresolved V genes account for under half, and no reason is known for the remainder. The DNA was the basis for D and trimming; V, J and clone size are from that table. This sample comprises hundreds of thousands of clones, 12% to 15% of them detected only once. The ten largest account for about 6.6% of the sample.

This clone has only a few counts. Which antigen it targets is not known. Base qualities are not provided; no much larger clone lies one nucleotide away. From each donor, a single peripheral blood sample of 95 to 150 mL on average was drawn into heparinised tubes. Naive, central memory, regulatory and stem cell-like memory CD4+ T cells were sorted on a BD FACSAria II using a panel including CD45RO, CCR7, CD25, CD127, CD95 and CD27. Every sorted population had a purity above 95%. PBMCs were isolated immediately by Lymphoprep density gradient centrifugation and stained directly without culture. To minimize batch effects, samples were stained and sorted in pairs, one healthy donor with one patient per experiment. The germline V gene specifies SGHNT as CDR1 and YENEEA as CDR2. Taken from cysteine to phenylalanine, the CDR3 has 15 residues. Only CDR3 DNA remains: 45 bases, in frame from the first base. V trim: 3 bases; J trim: 6 bases; unmatched bases: 4.

Sequenced: central memory CD4+ T cells from blood. This TCR was recovered from a man aged 25-40 years in good health. The rearranged segments are TRBV11-3 and TRBJ1-5; 11 nucleotides in the junction match TRBD1. CDR3 region: CASSFYGTGGQPQHF. The nucleotide sequence reads TGTGCCAGCAGCTTCTACGGGACAGGGGGTCAGCCCCAGCATTTT.